This TCR beta chain originates from a study of blood T cell repertoires in COVID-19. V shed 2 bases, J shed 3 bases, and the junction held 4 bases outside the gene matches. This CDR3 is 15 amino acids long. Germline CDR1 is SGDLS and CDR2 is YYNGEE. TCRdb's copy holds only in-frame clones and misses some; the assay was immunoSEQ multiplex PCR. In the table there are more than 200,000 clones, around nine tenths of which are singletons. The source of this sequence is a woman in her fifties or sixties who had recovered from COVID-19. The specimen sequenced was PBMCs or T cells enriched from blood (not recorded which). The chain employs TRBV9 and TRBJ2-7; 11 bases are shared with TRBD2. The DNA for the CDR3 is TGTGCCAGCAGCGTGGGACTAGCGGAAAACTACGAGCAGTACTTC. The encoded protein is CASSVGLAENYEQYF.